Listed here is a single T cell receptor beta chain. This sample stems from a study of blood T cell repertoires in COVID-19. On the study more broadly: From the United States, Italy and Spain came samples of acute and convalescent COVID-19. PBMCs, B-cell-depleted T cells, or T cells provided the cDNA or gDNA that made up the material.

Source study methods: Cell counts per sample came from amplifying reference gene primers. Generated by immunoSEQ multiplex PCR, the TCRdb table keeps only in-frame clones and is missing some. The V and J calls and clone size come from that table; D and trimming were worked out from the DNA. The sample records about 350,000 clones, approximately 90% being singletons. The V segment lost 2 bases and the J segment 5 bases; nucleotides outside the gene matches: 2. This CDR3 spans 13 amino acids. Looked up from germline, CDR1 is GTSNPN and CDR2 is SVGIG (reference sequence). Recruited during active infection, patients (from Seattle) were subsequently followed longitudinally.

The sequencing input was peripheral blood. This clonotype was obtained from a woman in her fifties or sixties with COVID-19, enrolled during active disease. This sequence joins TRBV30 and TRBJ2-4; 8 positions match TRBD1. The CDR3 coding sequence is TGTGCCTGGAGTCGACAGGGGCAAAACATTCAGTACTTC. It encodes CAWSRQGQNIQYF.